These 6 T cell receptor beta chains were all obtained from the same sample, sequenced in a study of blood T cell repertoires in COVID-19. Here immunoSEQ multiplex PCR was the method, and the copy in TCRdb shows in-frame clones only, minus some. The sample lists about 310,000 clones, about 88% occurring once. Sequenced material: PBMCs or T cells enriched from blood (not recorded which). These TCRs come from a woman in her 40s who had recovered from COVID-19.

The chain couples TRBV7-9 to TRBJ2-7; TRBD2 matches at 11 bases. This CDR3 has 15 amino acids. CDR1 is SEHNR and CDR2 is FQNEAQ in the germline V gene (reference sequence). J was trimmed by 6 bases and V by 3 bases; bases with no gene match: 7. The DNA of the CDR3 is TGTGCCAGCAGCTTCACAACTAGCGGGAGTGGCGAGCAGTACTTC. Translating gives CASSFTTSGSGEQYF.

This chain joins TRBV27 and TRBJ2-5; D not resolved. The length of the CDR3 is 15 residues. CDR1 is MNHEY and CDR2 is SMNVEV in the germline V gene (reference sequence). V gave up 2 bases and J gave up 2 bases, with 12 bases separating them. DNA of the CDR3: TGTGCCAGCAGTTTACGAGCTCCTCCTCAAGAGACCCAGTACTTC. This gives the protein CASSLRAPPQETQYF.

Comment on this clone: Other DNA sequences in this specimen translate into the identical CDR3. The CDR3 DNA reads as TGTGCCACCAGCAGAGATGGGGGCCCAAGTGAAAAACTGTTTTTT. As protein: CATSRDGGPSEKLFF. The genes are TRBV15 and TRBJ1-4; possibly TRBD1 for D (6 bases). Between the trimmed V and J ends, which lost 0 bases and 7 bases, there was a span of 12 bases. This CDR3 is 15 amino acids long. Germline V gene data show CDR1 as LNHNV and CDR2 as YYDKDF (reference sequence).

This chain joins TRBV11-3 and TRBJ2-7; 11 bases line up with TRBD2. This CDR3 has 15 amino acids. Per the germline V gene, CDR1 is SGHNT and CDR2 is YENEEA. V lost 3 bases to trimming and J lost 5 bases; unmatched junction nucleotides: 6. CDR3 in amino acids: CASSFSGRGSDEQYF. The CDR3 DNA sequence: TGTGCCAGCAGCTTTAGCGGGAGGGGGTCGGACGAGCAGTACTTC.

The chain is built from TRBV30 and TRBJ2-7, with D possibly TRBD2 on 6 matching bases. The CDR3 loop spans 13 amino acids. The germline CDR1 and CDR2 sequences are GTSNPN and SVGIG (reference sequence). The V end was cut by 8 bases, the J end by 0 bases, with 14 bases between. DNA of the CDR3: TGTGCCCGGGGGAGCGGCCTCTCCTACGAGCAGTACTTC. Translated, it gives CARGSGLSYEQYF. Full variable domain (rest looked up from reference TRBV30 and TRBJ2-7): SQTIHQWPATLVQPVGSPLSLECTVEGTSNPNLYWYRQAAGRGLQLLFYSVGIGQISSEVPQNLSASRPQDRQFILSSKKLLLSDSGFYLCARGSGLSYEQYFGPGTRLTVT.

On this clone itself: One junction end disagrees with the germline gene, perhaps due to a read error. J is TRBJ2-7 and V is TRBV6-2 or TRBV6-3; D unclear. The germline V gene encodes CDR1 MNHEY and CDR2 SVGEGT. The CDR3 is 12 residues long. CDR3 sequence: CASSYYNYEQYF. For the CDR3, the DNA is TGTGCCAGCAGCTACTATAACTACGAGCAGTACTTC.